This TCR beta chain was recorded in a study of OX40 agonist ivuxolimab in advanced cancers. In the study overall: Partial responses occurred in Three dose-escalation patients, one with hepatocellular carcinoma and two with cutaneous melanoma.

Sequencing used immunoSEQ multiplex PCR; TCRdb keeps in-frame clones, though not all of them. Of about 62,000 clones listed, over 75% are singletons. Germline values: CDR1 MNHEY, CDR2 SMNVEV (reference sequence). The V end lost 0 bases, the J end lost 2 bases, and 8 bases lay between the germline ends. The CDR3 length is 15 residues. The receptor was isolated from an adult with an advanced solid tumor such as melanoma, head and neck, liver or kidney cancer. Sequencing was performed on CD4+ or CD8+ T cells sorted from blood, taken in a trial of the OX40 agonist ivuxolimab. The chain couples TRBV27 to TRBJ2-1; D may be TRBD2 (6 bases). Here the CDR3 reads CASSLSREPYNEQFF. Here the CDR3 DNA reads TGTGCCAGCAGTTTATCCCGGGAGCCCTACAATGAGCAGTTCTTC.